The clone carrying this TCR beta chain was seen at least ten times. This CDR3 has 13 amino acids. V lost 4 bases, J lost 1 base, and 6 bases lay in between. CDR1 is LGHDT and CDR2 is YNNKEL in the germline V gene (reference sequence). TCRdb passed the 5' RACE reads through MiXCR, listing each CDR3 protein once. Among hundreds of thousands of distinct CDR3 sequences listed, about 20% were seen once. The data were obtained in a study of T-cell memory formation after mild COVID-19. This chain connects TRBV3-1 to TRBJ2-3; D is ambiguous. Sequencing input: PBMCs or a T cell subset sorted from them (not recorded which). The clonotype comes from an adult woman who had mild COVID-19 (a few samples of this study predate the infection). Cell type and time point are not known. The CDR3 here is CASSPLGTDTQYF. CDR3 sequence (DNA): TGTGCCAGCAGCCCCTTAGGCACAGATACGCAGTATTTT.